A selection of T cell receptor beta chains follows, all from one sample in a study of graft-versus-host responses after intestinal transplantation. The data were produced by immunoSEQ multiplex PCR, yet TCRdb's version contains in-frame clones alone and is incomplete. The table has several thousand clones, around 30% seen once. The input for sequencing was alloreactive CD4+ T cells from a mixed lymphocyte reaction culture, taken before transplantation. Receptors originate from a human patient who was an organ donor for intestinal transplantation. Each CDR3 is given with its conserved first and last residue. Each record gives: V gene, J gene, D gene, CDR3 protein. D genes are given only for firm matches.

>TRBV30|TRBJ1-6|TRBD1
CAWSVQGTSSYDSPLRF
>TRBV7-2|TRBJ2-7|TRBD2
CASSLYPRGRAYEQYF
>TRBV9|TRBJ2-3|-
CASSTRDFADTQYF
>TRBV6-1|TRBJ2-2|TRBD2
CASTNRDYQGGELFF
>TRBV4-1|TRBJ2-2|-
CASSLTLGRGGRELFF
>TRBV7-3|TRBJ1-1|-
CASSSTRDTEAFF
>TRBV7-9|TRBJ2-2|-
CASSYRGPPRELFF
>TRBV7-9|TRBJ2-7|TRBD1
CASSLREQGAYEQYF
>TRBV5-4|TRBJ2-6|TRBD2
CASSQERGSGANVLTF
>TRBV19|TRBJ1-1|-
CASTVGSGTEAFF
>TRBV11-2|TRBJ1-5|-
CASSPRPHRVYSNQPQHF
>TRBV7-2|TRBJ2-7|TRBD1
CASRSTGDTYEQYF
>TRBV6-5|TRBJ2-7|TRBD2
CASQTSGTYEQYF
>TRBV5-1|TRBJ2-3|-
CASSPPTVLTDTQYF
>TRBV28|TRBJ1-2|TRBD1
CASRAYTGGYLLSYGYTF
>TRBV11-2|TRBJ1-2|-
CASSPREGGSSFYGYTF
>TRBV10-3|TRBJ2-1|-
CAISEQGFTKYNEQFF
>TRBV7-2|TRBJ1-1|TRBD1
CASSLAGTERNTEAFF
>TRBV7-3|TRBJ2-2|-
CASSLFRTKNTGELFF
>TRBV12-5|TRBJ1-5|-
CASGLGANQPQHF
>TRBV28|TRBJ1-5|TRBD1
CASRLDRAYQPQHF
>TRBV19|TRBJ2-4|TRBD1
CASSIPGDRTIQYF